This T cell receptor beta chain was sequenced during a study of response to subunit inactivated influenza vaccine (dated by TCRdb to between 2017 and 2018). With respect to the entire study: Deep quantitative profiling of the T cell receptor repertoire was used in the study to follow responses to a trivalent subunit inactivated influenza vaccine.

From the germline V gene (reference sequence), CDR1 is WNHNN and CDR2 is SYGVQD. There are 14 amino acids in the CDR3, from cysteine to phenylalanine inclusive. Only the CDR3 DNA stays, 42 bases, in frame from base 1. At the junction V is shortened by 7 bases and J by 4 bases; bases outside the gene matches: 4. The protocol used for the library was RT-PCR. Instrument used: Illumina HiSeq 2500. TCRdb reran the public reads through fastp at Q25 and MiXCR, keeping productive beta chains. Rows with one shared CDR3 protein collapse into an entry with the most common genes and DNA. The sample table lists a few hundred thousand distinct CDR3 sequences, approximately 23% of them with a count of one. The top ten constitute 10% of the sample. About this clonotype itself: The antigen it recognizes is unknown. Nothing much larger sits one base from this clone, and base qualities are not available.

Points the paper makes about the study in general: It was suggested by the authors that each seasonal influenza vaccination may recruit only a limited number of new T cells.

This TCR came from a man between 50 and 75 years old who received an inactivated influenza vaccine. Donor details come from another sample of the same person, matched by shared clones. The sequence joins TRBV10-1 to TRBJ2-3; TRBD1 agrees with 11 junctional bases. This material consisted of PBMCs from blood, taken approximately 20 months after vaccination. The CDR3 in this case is CASNLGQGADTQYF. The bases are TGCGCCAGCAACCTGGGACAGGGGGCAGATACGCAGTATTTT.